The text below deals with one T cell receptor beta chain. Authors' data handling: Reference gene primer amplification gave estimated nucleated cell counts. Here immunoSEQ multiplex PCR was the method, and the copy in TCRdb shows in-frame clones only, minus some. V, J and clone size derive from that table, while D and trimming were established from the DNA sequence. The sample carries 85,000 to 100,000 clones, around 88% recorded once. The data originate from a study of blood T cell repertoires in COVID-19. Study background: Material from acute and convalescent COVID-19 was sourced from the United States, Italy and Spain.

The CDR3 is 15 amino acids. J gave up 5 bases and V 2 bases, and 7 bases lay outside the gene matches. The germline V gene has CDR1 KGHSH and CDR2 LQKENI. The Seattle site enrolled patients during active infection and followed them longitudinally. V gene TRBV18 combines with J gene TRBJ2-5; 8 nucleotides agree with TRBD2. What was sequenced was peripheral blood. This sequence originates from a woman aged 55-70 years with COVID-19, enrolled during active disease. The CDR3, as DNA: TGTGCCAGCTCACCAAATAGCGGGGCAGAGGAGACCCAGTACTTC. It is translated as CASSPNSGAEETQYF.